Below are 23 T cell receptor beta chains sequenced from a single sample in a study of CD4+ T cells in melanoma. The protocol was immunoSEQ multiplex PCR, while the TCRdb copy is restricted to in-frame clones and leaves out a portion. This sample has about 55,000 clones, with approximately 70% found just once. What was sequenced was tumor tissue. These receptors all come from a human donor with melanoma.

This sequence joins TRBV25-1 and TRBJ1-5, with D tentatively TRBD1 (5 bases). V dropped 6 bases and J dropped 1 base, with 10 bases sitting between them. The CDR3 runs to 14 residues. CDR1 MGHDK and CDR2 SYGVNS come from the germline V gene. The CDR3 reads CASSRRDSNQPQHF. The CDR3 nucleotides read TGTGCCAGCAGCCGCCGGGACAGCAATCAGCCCCAGCATTTT.

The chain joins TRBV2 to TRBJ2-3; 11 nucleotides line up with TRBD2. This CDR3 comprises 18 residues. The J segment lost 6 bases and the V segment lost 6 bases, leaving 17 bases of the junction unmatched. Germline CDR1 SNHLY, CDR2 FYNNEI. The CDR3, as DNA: TGTGCCAGCAGAGGGACTAGCGGTGGAGCTTGGCTGGCTGATACGCAGTATTTT. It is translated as CASRGTSGGAWLADTQYF.

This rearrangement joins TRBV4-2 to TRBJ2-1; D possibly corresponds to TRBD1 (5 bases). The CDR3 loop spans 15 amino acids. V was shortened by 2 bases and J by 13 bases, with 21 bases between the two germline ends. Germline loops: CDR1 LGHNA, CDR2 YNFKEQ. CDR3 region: CASSQPPDGAPSQFF. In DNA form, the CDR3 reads TGTGCCAGCAGCCAACCCCCCGATGGGGCCCCAAGCCAGTTCTTC.

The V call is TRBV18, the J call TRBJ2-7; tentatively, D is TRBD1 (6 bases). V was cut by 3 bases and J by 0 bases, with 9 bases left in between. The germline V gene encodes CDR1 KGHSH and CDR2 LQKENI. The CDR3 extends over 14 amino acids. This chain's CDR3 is CASSPGTTSYEQYF. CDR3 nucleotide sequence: TGTGCCAGCTCACCGGGGACAACCTCCTACGAGCAGTACTTC.

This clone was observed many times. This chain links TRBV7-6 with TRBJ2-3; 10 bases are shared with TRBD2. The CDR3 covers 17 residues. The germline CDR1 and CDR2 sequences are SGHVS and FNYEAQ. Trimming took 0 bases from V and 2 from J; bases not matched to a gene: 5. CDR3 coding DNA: TGTGCCAGCAGCTTAGCAGGGACTAGCGAATCCACAGATACGCAGTATTTT. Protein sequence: CASSLAGTSESTDTQYF.

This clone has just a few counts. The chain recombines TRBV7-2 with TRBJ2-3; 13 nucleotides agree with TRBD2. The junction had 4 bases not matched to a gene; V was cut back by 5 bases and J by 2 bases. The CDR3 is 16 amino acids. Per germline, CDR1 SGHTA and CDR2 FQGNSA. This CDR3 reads CASSPGLAGLTDTQYF. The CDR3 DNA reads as TGTGCCAGCAGCCCGGGACTAGCGGGGCTCACAGATACGCAGTATTTT.

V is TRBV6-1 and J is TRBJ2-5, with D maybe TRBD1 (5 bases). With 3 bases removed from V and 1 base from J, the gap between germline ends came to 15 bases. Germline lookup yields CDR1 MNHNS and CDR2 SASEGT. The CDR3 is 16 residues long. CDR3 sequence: CASSEMVQQVQETQYF. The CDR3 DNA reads TGTGCCAGCAGTGAGATGGTTCAACAGGTCCAAGAGACCCAGTACTTC.

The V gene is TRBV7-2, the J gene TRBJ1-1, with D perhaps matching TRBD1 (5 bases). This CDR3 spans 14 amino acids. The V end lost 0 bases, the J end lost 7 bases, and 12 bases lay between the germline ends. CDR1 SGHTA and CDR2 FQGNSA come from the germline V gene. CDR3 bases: TGTGCCAGCAGCTTAGCGGGGGGGTCCGGTGAAGCTTTCTTT. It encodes CASSLAGGSGEAFF.

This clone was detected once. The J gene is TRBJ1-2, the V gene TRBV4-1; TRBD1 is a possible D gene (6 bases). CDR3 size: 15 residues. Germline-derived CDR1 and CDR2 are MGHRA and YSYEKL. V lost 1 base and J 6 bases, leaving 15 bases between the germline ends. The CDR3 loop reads CASSQGQEGRDGYTF. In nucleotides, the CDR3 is TGCGCCAGCAGCCAAGGACAGGAAGGACGCGATGGCTACACCTTC.

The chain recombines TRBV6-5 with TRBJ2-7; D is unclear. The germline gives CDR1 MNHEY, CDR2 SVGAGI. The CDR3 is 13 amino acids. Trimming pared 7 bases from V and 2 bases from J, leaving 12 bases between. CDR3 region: CASTLLPTYEQYF. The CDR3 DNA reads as TGTGCCAGCACCCTCCTCCCGACCTACGAGCAGTACTTC.

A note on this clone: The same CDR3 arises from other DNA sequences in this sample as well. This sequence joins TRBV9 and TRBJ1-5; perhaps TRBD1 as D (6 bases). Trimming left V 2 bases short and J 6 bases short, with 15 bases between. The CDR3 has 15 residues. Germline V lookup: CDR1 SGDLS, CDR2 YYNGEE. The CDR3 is CASSVGGGAGQPQHF. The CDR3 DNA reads TGTGCCAGCAGCGTCGGAGGGGGGGCTGGTCAGCCCCAGCATTTT.

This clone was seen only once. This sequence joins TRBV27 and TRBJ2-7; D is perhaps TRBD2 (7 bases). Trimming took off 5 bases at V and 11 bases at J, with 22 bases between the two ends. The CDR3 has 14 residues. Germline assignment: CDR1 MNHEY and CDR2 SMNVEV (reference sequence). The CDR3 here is CASSPTGGHRWEYF. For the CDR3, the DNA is TGTGCCAGCAGTCCAACCGGGGGGCATCGATGGGAGTACTTC.

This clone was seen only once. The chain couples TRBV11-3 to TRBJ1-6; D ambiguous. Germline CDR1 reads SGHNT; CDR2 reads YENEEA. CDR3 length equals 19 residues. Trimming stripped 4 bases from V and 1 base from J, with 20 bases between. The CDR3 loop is CASSSFYPFFWSYNSPLHF. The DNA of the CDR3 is TGTGCCAGCAGCTCCTTCTACCCCTTCTTTTGGTCCTATAATTCACCCCTCCACTTT.

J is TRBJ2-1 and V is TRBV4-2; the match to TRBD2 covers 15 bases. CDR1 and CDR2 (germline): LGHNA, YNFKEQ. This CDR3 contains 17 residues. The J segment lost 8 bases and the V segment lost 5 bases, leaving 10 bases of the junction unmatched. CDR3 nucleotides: TGTGCCAGCAGCGGGACTAGCGGGGGGAACAACCTCGATGAGCAGTTCTTC. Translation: CASSGTSGGNNLDEQFF.

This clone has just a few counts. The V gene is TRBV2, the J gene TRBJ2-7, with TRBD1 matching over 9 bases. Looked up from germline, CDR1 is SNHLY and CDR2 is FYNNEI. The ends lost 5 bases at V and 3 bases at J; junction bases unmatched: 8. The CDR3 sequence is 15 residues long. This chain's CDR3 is CASSLMTGGHYEQYF. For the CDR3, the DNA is TGTGCCAGCAGTCTGATGACAGGGGGGCACTACGAGCAGTACTTC.

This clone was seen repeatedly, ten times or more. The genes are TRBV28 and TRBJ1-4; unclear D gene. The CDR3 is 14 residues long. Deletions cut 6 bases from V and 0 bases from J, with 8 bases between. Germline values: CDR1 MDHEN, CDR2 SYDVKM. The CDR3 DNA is TGTGCCAGCAGCAAGACTCCAACTAATGAAAAACTGTTTTTT. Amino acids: CASSKTPTNEKLFF. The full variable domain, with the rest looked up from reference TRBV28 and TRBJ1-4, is DVKVTQSSRYLVKRTGEKVFLECVQDMDHENMFWYRQDPGLGLRLIYFSYDVKMKEKGDIPEGYSVSREKKERFSLILESASTNQTSMYLCASSKTPTNEKLFFGSGTQLSVL.

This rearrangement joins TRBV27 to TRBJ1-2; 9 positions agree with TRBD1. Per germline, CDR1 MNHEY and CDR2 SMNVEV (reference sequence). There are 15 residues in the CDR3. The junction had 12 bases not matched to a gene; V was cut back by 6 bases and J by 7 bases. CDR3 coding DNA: TGTGCCAGCAGCATACTACAGGGGGCGGCTGGTGGCTACACCTTC. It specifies CASSILQGAAGGYTF.

The CDR3 DNA reads as TGTGCCTGGAGATCGCGAGCAGCGAACACCGGGGAGCTGTTTTTT. It specifies CAWRSRAANTGELFF. V and J are TRBV30 and TRBJ2-2; D unresolved. The V gene lost 3 bases and the J gene lost 0 bases, with 11 bases spanning the gap. This CDR3 is 15 amino acids long. Germline CDR1 reads GTSNPN; CDR2 reads SVGIG (reference sequence).

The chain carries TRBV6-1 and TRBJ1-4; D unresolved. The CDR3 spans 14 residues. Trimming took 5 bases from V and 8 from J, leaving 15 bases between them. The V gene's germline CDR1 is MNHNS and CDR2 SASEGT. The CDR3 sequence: CASSLVRADEKLFF. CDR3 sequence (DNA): TGTGCCAGCAGTCTTGTAAGGGCTGACGAAAAACTGTTTTTT.

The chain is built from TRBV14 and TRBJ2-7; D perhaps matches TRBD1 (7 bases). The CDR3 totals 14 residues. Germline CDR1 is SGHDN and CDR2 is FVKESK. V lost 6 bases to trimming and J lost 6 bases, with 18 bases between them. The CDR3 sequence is CASRRTGGKGEQYF. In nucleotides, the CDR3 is TGTGCCAGCAGGAGGACAGGAGGGAAGGGCGAGCAGTACTTC.

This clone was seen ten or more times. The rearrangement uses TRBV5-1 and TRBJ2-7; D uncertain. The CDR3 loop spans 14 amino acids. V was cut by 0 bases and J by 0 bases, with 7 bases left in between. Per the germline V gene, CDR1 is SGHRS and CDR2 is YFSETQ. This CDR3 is CASSLGVGSYEQYF. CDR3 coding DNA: TGCGCCAGCAGCTTGGGGGTGGGCTCCTACGAGCAGTACTTC.

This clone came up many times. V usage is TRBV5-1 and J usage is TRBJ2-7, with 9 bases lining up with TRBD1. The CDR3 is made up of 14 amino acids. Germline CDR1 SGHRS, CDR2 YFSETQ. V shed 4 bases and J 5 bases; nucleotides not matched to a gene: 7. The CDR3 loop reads CASSPGQGSDEQYF. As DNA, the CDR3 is TGCGCCAGCAGCCCTGGACAGGGGTCGGACGAGCAGTACTTC.

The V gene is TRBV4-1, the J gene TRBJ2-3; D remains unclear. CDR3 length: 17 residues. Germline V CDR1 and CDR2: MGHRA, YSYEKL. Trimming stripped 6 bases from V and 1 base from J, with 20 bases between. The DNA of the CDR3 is TGCGCCAGCAGTTCTGCTCGGGTGGTCCCTCGCACAGATACGCAGTATTTT. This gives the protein CASSSARVVPRTDTQYF.